Below are 29 T cell receptor beta chains sequenced from a single sample in a study of identical twins. TCRdb passed the 5' RACE reads through MiXCR, listing each CDR3 protein once. Seen here are some 500,000 distinct CDR3 sequences, 9.5% to 10% observed once, and the top ten hold 2.5% to 3%. In addition, the sample was reused for a study of yellow fever vaccine responses in identical twins.

The sequenced material came from PBMCs. Receptor source: a woman younger than 30 in good health.

The CDR3 is CASSYLGTGLMNTEAFF. CDR3 bases: TGTGCCAGCAGTTACTTGGGCACAGGTCTTATGAACACTGAAGCTTTCTTT. The chain joins TRBV6-2 or TRBV6-3 to TRBJ1-1; possibly TRBD1 for D (5 bases). In germline, CDR1 is MNHEY, CDR2 SVGEGT. V was clipped by 1 base and J by 0 bases, with 15 bases between them. CDR3 size: 17 residues.

The V call is TRBV6-2 or TRBV6-3, the J call TRBJ2-1; 12 bases line up with TRBD2. This CDR3 contains 18 residues. The junction had 11 bases not matched to a gene; V was cut back by 2 bases and J by 6 bases. Germline CDR1 and CDR2: MNHEY and SVGEGT. CDR3 nucleotides: TGTGCCAGCAGTTACCCATCTAGCGGGAGGGGTACCCGCAATGAGCAGTTCTTC. Its translation: CASSYPSSGRGTRNEQFF.

This clonotype turned up a few times. In DNA, the CDR3 is TGCGCCAGCAGCCAAACTGTAGGTGGGGGAGCCTACGAGCAGTACTTC. This translates into CASSQTVGGGAYEQYF. This sequence joins TRBV4-3 and TRBJ2-7; the D gene could be TRBD1 or TRBD2 (5 bases each). CDR3 size: 16 residues. Germline V CDR1 and CDR2: LGHNA, YSLEER. V lost 2 bases and J lost 2, with 16 bases in between.

This clonotype was recorded many times. V usage is TRBV29-1 and J usage is TRBJ2-5, with 8 bases that match TRBD1. Germline assignment: CDR1 SQVTM and CDR2 ANQGSEA. V dropped 5 bases and J dropped 5; count of bases not matched to a gene: 10. This CDR3 contains 14 residues. The CDR3 region has the DNA TGCAGCGTTCCGCGACAGGGGCTCAGGGAGACCCAGTACTTC. Residues: CSVPRQGLRETQYF.

This clonotype appeared a few times. This sequence joins TRBV5-1 and TRBJ2-1, with TRBD2 identical over 10 bases. Germline V CDR1 and CDR2: SGHRS, YFSETQ. Trimming at V came to 3 bases and at J to 4 bases, leaving 7 bases not matched to a gene. This CDR3 is built from 16 residues. CDR3 region: CASSSEPGLAYNEQFF. DNA for the CDR3: TGCGCCAGCAGCTCAGAACCGGGACTAGCGTACAATGAGCAGTTCTTC.

The table lists this clonotype with a few counts. V and J are TRBV20-1 and TRBJ2-7; 9 bases map to TRBD2. The CDR3 consists of 15 residues. Germline V gene sequence: CDR1 DFQATT, CDR2 SNEGSKA (reference sequence). J gave up 0 bases and V 4 bases, and 7 bases lay outside the gene matches. CDR3 region: CSATSASGVSYEQYF. CDR3 DNA sequence: TGCAGTGCTACGTCAGCTAGCGGGGTCTCCTACGAGCAGTACTTC.

This clonotype was detected many times. This chain joins TRBV6-5 and TRBJ2-7, with 9 bases identical to TRBD2. Germline V gene data show CDR1 as MNHEY and CDR2 as SVGAGI. This CDR3 contains 15 residues. The ends lost 2 bases at V and 6 bases at J; junction bases unmatched: 8. Here the CDR3 DNA reads TGTGCCAGCAGTTACAGGAGCGGGAGGCCCCTCGAGCAGTACTTC. It codes for CASSYRSGRPLEQYF.

This clonotype turned up a few times. The gene calls are TRBV27 and TRBJ2-3; 15 nucleotides agree with TRBD2. V gave up 3 bases and J gave up 14 bases; unmatched junction bases: 6. Germline V gene lookup returns CDR1 MNHEY and CDR2 SMNVEV (reference sequence). The CDR3 runs to 14 residues. Written as DNA, the CDR3 is TGTGCCAGCAGTTTCGGACTAGCGGGGGGGCGCCTGTATTTT. Its translation is CASSFGLAGGRLYF.

This clonotype was observed at least ten times. The rearrangement uses TRBV12-3 or TRBV12-4 and TRBJ1-1; no definite D call. The CDR3 runs 12 residues. Trimming removed 2 bases at V and 5 bases at J, with 6 bases between. The CDR3 is CASSLFGTEAFF. The CDR3 DNA sequence: TGTGCCAGCAGTTTATTCGGTACTGAAGCTTTCTTT.

The rearrangement links TRBV7-9 to TRBJ2-7; weak D call: TRBD2 (6 bases). This CDR3 contains 16 residues. The ends were cut back, 1 base at V and 0 bases at J, with 13 bases in the middle. Per the germline V gene, CDR1 is SEHNR and CDR2 is FQNEAQ (reference sequence). CDR3 sequence: CASSLVGRESSYEQYF. The CDR3 coding sequence is TGTGCCAGCAGCTTAGTTGGACGGGAGAGCTCCTACGAGCAGTACTTC.

A few counts support this clonotype. The chain combines TRBV5-1 with TRBJ2-5; D possibly uses TRBD1 or TRBD2 (5 bases each). CDR3 size: 15 residues. The germline V gene encodes CDR1 SGHRS and CDR2 YFSETQ. V lost 4 bases and J lost 2, with 15 bases in between. The CDR3 is CASSRGPEGQETQYF. Written as DNA, the CDR3 is TGCGCCAGCAGCCGGGGACCCGAGGGACAAGAGACCCAGTACTTC.

This clonotype was seen a few times. The rearrangement links TRBV3-1 to TRBJ2-5; 8 bases fit TRBD1. The CDR3 runs to 14 residues. Germline CDR1 and CDR2: LGHDT and YNNKEL (reference sequence). With V trimmed by 5 bases and J by 2 bases, 4 bases remained unmatched. The chain's CDR3 is CASSRTGTQETQYF. The CDR3 DNA follows: TGTGCCAGCAGCAGGACAGGGACGCAAGAGACCCAGTACTTC.

This clonotype has more than one count but fewer than ten. The J gene is TRBJ1-6, the V gene TRBV6-1; possibly TRBD1 for D (5 bases). The CDR3 has 13 residues. Trimming shortened V by 4 bases and J by 7 bases, and 8 bases separated the two germline ends. Germline-derived CDR1 and CDR2 are MNHNS and SASEGT. CDR3 protein: CASSVNRNSPLHF. The CDR3 DNA sequence: TGTGCCAGCAGTGTGAACAGGAATTCACCCCTCCACTTT.

The gene calls are TRBV29-1 and TRBJ2-7; D is undetermined. The CDR3 is 11 residues long. Germline CDR1 SQVTM, CDR2 ANQGSEA. Trimming removed 6 bases from V and 6 bases from J, with 12 bases in between. CDR3 DNA: TGCAGCGTGCCCCTGCGCGGCGAGCAGTACTTC. Amino acids: CSVPLRGEQYF.

In this sample, this clonotype turned up a few times. The V and J genes are TRBV28 and TRBJ2-3; the D is unclear. This CDR3 contains 14 residues. Germline V gene data show CDR1 as MDHEN and CDR2 as SYDVKM. V lost 3 bases, J lost 6 bases, and 13 bases lay in between. The CDR3 nucleotides are TGTGCCAGCAGTTTCCAAGTTTCCGGGGATACGCAGTATTTT. It codes for CASSFQVSGDTQYF. The variable domain in full, completed from reference TRBV28 and TRBJ2-3, reads DVKVTQSSRYLVKRTGEKVFLECVQDMDHENMFWYRQDPGLGLRLIYFSYDVKMKEKGDIPEGYSVSREKKERFSLILESASTNQTSMYLCASSFQVSGDTQYFGPGTRLTVL.

This clonotype has only a few counts. V usage is TRBV20-1 and J usage is TRBJ2-5; maybe TRBD2 (6 bases). Trimming shortened V by 8 bases and J by 4 bases, and 17 bases separated the two germline ends. The CDR3 has 13 amino acids. Germline CDR1 is DFQATT and CDR2 is SNEGSKA (reference sequence). The CDR3 DNA sequence: TGCAGTCCCCCGGCAGGGCGGGGAGAGACCCAGTACTTC. Translating gives CSPPAGRGETQYF.

The chain combines TRBV7-9 with TRBJ2-1, with TRBD1 matching over 11 bases. Looked up from germline, CDR1 is SEHNR and CDR2 is FQNEAQ (reference sequence). This CDR3 is 16 amino acids long. V lost 3 bases and J lost 3; bases outside the gene matches: 4. CDR3 nucleotides: TGTGCCAGCAGCTTCACCGGGACAGGGGGCTACAATGAGCAGTTCTTC. It yields the protein CASSFTGTGGYNEQFF.

This clonotype was seen a handful of times. The J gene is TRBJ2-1, the V gene TRBV7-9; TRBD2 is a possible D gene (6 bases). From germline, CDR1 is SEHNR and CDR2 FQNEAQ (reference sequence). The CDR3 is 15 residues long. Between the trimmed V and J ends, which lost 5 bases and 7 bases, there was a span of 18 bases. CDR3 residues: CASSNSGKAINEQFF. In nucleotides, the CDR3 is TGTGCCAGCAGCAATAGCGGAAAAGCAATAAATGAGCAGTTCTTC. Full variable domain (remainder filled in from reference TRBV7-9 and TRBJ2-1): DTGVSQNPRHKITKRGQNVTFRCDPISEHNRLYWYRQTLGQGPEFLTYFQNEAQLEKSRLLSDRFSAERPKGSFSTLEIQRTEQGDSAMYLCASSNSGKAINEQFFGPGTRLTVL.

This clonotype was counted a few times. The genes are TRBV7-9 and TRBJ1-5; D gene unclear. The CDR3 has 14 residues. Deletions cut 4 bases from V and 0 bases from J, with 7 bases between. Germline CDR1 and CDR2: SEHNR and FQNEAQ (reference sequence). The CDR3 is CASSSTFSNQPQHF. Here the CDR3 DNA reads TGTGCCAGCAGCTCGACCTTTAGCAATCAGCCCCAGCATTTT.

The chain combines TRBV7-1 with TRBJ2-3; 7 positions agree with TRBD2. TRBV7-1 is marked as an open reading frame, function uncertain. V lost 8 bases, J lost 0 bases, and 8 bases stayed unmatched. This CDR3 has 15 residues. The CDR3 DNA follows: TGTGCCAGCTGCCAGCGGGACCAGAGCACAGATACGCAGTATTTT. Translating gives CASCQRDQSTDTQYF.

This clonotype was seen a few times. The chain carries TRBV27 and TRBJ2-7; D could derive from TRBD1 or TRBD2 (5 bases each). V gave up 8 bases and J gave up 10 bases, with 9 bases separating them. The germline V gene encodes CDR1 MNHEY and CDR2 SMNVEV (reference sequence). The CDR3 totals 9 residues. The CDR3 protein is CASGTPQYF. The DNA for the CDR3 is TGTGCCAGCGGGACCCCTCAGTACTTC.

This clonotype was detected ten times or more. The chain carries TRBV5-5 and TRBJ2-7, with TRBD2 as a possible D gene (5 bases). V gave up 7 bases and J gave up 7 bases, with 21 bases separating them. Germline V CDR1 and CDR2: SGHKS, YYEKEE (reference sequence). The CDR3 covers 14 residues. The CDR3 bases are TGTGCCAGCGGCCGTAGGGAGCTGGTATATGAGCAGTACTTC. Translated: CASGRRELVYEQYF.

This clonotype was counted ten times or more. This chain uses TRBV5-1 with TRBJ1-2; no clear D. V was pared by 0 bases and J by 4 bases, with 10 bases between. This CDR3 comprises 14 residues. Germline V gene lookup returns CDR1 SGHRS and CDR2 YFSETQ. CDR3 sequence reads: CASSLAEGAYGYTF. The CDR3 DNA reads TGCGCCAGCAGCTTGGCGGAAGGAGCCTATGGCTACACCTTC. Full variable domain (outside the CDR3, taken from reference TRBV5-1 and TRBJ1-2): KAGVTQTPRYLIKTRGQQVTLSCSPISGHRSVSWYQQTPGQGLQFLFEYFSETQRNKGNFPGRFSGRQFSNSRSEMNVSTLELGDSALYLCASSLAEGAYGYTFGSGTRLTVV.

As to this clonotype: A junction boundary mismatches the germline segment, possibly from a read error. Here the CDR3 DNA reads TGCAGTGCTAGAGGGACTAGCTACGAGCTGTACTTC. As protein: CSARGTSYELYF. The V gene is TRBV20-1, the J gene TRBJ2-7, with 8 bases fitting TRBD2. The CDR3 is made up of 12 amino acids. Germline V CDR1 and CDR2: DFQATT, SNEGSKA (reference sequence).

The V call is TRBV5-1, the J call TRBJ2-7, with D possibly TRBD1 on 7 matching bases. The V end lost 4 bases, the J end lost 6 bases, and 17 bases lay between the germline ends. The CDR3 extends over 14 amino acids. Germline V gene lookup returns CDR1 SGHRS and CDR2 YFSETQ. CDR3 region: CASSTGTAGLEQYF. CDR3 DNA: TGCGCCAGCAGCACAGGGACAGCGGGCCTCGAGCAGTACTTC.

This clonotype was seen many times. This chain joins TRBV6-5 and TRBJ1-1; D unclear. Trimming removed 4 bases from V and 4 bases from J, with 7 bases in between. CDR3 length equals 12 residues. Germline CDR1 MNHEY, CDR2 SVGAGI. CDR3 coding DNA: TGTGCCAGCAGTTCAGGACCCACTGAAGCTTTCTTT. This codes for CASSSGPTEAFF.

This clonotype was seen a few times. The V and J genes are TRBV7-9 and TRBJ2-7; 8 positions agree with TRBD1. With V trimmed by 2 bases and J by 0 bases, 6 bases remained unmatched. Germline-derived CDR1 and CDR2 are SEHNR and FQNEAQ (reference sequence). The CDR3 covers 16 residues. The CDR3, as DNA: TGTGCCAGCAGCTTACAATTGGGACAGGCCTCCTACGAGCAGTACTTC. It translates to CASSLQLGQASYEQYF.

J is TRBJ2-7 and V is TRBV21-1. TRBV21-1 is a documented pseudogene. The CDR3 sequence is 14 residues long. CDR3 protein: CASTSAGESYEQYF. CDR3 coding DNA: TGTGCCAGCACCTCAGCTGGGGAAAGCTACGAGCAGTACTTC.

This clonotype was picked up a small number of times. The CDR3 sequence: CSARGQGARYGYTF. CDR3 DNA: TGCAGTGCTAGGGGCCAGGGGGCCCGCTATGGCTACACCTTC. The chain carries TRBV20-1 and TRBJ1-2, with 8 nucleotides matching TRBD1. Trimming removed 3 bases from V and 4 bases from J; junction bases left unmatched: 7. Per germline, CDR1 DFQATT and CDR2 SNEGSKA (reference sequence). CDR3 length equals 14 residues.